The 19 T cell receptor beta chains given below trace back to one sample, sequenced in a study of cytomegalovirus exposure and HLA in healthy donors. Profiled with immunoSEQ multiplex PCR; TCRdb holds only in-frame clones, not every one. The sample contains 150,000 to 250,000 clones, roughly 82% of which appear only once. Source material: PBMCs. These receptors were obtained from a woman aged 30 to 39 in good health and CMV-seropositive.

V gene TRBV6-6 combines with J gene TRBJ2-7; a weak D match, TRBD2 (6 bases). Between the trimmed V and J ends, which lost 2 bases and 5 bases, there was a span of 13 bases. Germline V gene data show CDR1 as MNHNY and CDR2 as SVGAGI (reference sequence). CDR3 length equals 14 residues. The chain's CDR3 is CASSYGFGGNEQYF. CDR3 bases: TGTGCCAGCAGTTACGGGTTTGGGGGGAACGAGCAGTACTTC.

The gene calls are TRBV27 and TRBJ2-1, with unresolved D. The germline CDR1 and CDR2 sequences are MNHEY and SMNVEV (reference sequence). V was clipped by 4 bases and J by 4 bases, with 11 bases between them. The CDR3 length is 14 residues. The CDR3 loop is CASSSGSGYNEQFF. The CDR3 coding sequence is TGTGCCAGCAGTTCAGGATCAGGATACAATGAGCAGTTCTTC.

The V gene is TRBV19, the J gene TRBJ1-4; 7 nucleotides match TRBD1. The V gene's germline CDR1 is LNHDA and CDR2 SQIVND (reference sequence). CDR3 size: 17 residues. J lost 4 bases, V lost 9 bases, and 17 bases had no gene match. CDR3 protein: CASHPRQGRSNNEKLFF. CDR3 nucleotides: TGTGCCAGCCACCCGAGACAGGGCCGATCTAATAATGAAAAACTGTTTTTT.

The DNA of the CDR3 is TGCGCCAGCAGGGGACTAGCGGACACCGGGGAGCTGTTTTTT. It translates to CASRGLADTGELFF. The J gene is TRBJ2-2, the V gene TRBV5-1, with 11 bases lining up with TRBD2. The CDR3 totals 14 residues. Trimming at V came to 5 bases and at J to 3 bases, leaving 0 bases not matched to a gene. Germline V gene lookup returns CDR1 SGHRS and CDR2 YFSETQ.

The DNA for the CDR3 is TGTGCCAGCAGTGACTCTACAGGGGGTGGCTACAATGAGCAGTTCTTC. It is translated as CASSDSTGGGYNEQFF. The genes are TRBV6-4 and TRBJ2-1; 8 bases agree with TRBD1. CDR1 is MRHNA, CDR2 SNTAGT, per germline. This CDR3 is 16 amino acids long. The junction had 4 bases not matched to a gene; V was cut back by 0 bases and J by 3 bases.

As for this clone: The junction and the germline gene differ at one end; a read error may be behind it. The genes are TRBV7-7 and TRBJ2-2; 12 bases map to TRBD2. This CDR3 is built from 14 residues. Germline lookup yields CDR1 SSHAT and CDR2 FNYEAQ (reference sequence). The CDR3 loop is CASSLVLAGGELFF. CDR3 coding DNA: TGTGCTAGCAGCTTAGTACTAGCGGGAGGAGAGCTGTTTTTT.

The chain joins TRBV9 to TRBJ2-1, with TRBD2 matching 8 bases. The CDR3 runs to 15 residues. V lost 0 bases, J lost 7 bases, and 6 bases stayed unmatched. Germline CDR1 and CDR2: SGDLS and YYNGEE. The CDR3 DNA reads as TGTGCCAGCAGCGTAGATCCCGGGAGGGCGAATGAGCAGTTCTTC. Encoded protein: CASSVDPGRANEQFF.

The genes are TRBV6-1 and TRBJ1-2, with D unresolved. The CDR3 covers 11 residues. Trimming removed 6 bases from V and 0 bases from J, with 2 bases in between. Germline CDR1 and CDR2: MNHNS and SASEGT. As DNA, the CDR3 is TGTGCCAGCAGCGCTAACTATGGCTACACCTTC. Translation: CASSANYGYTF.

The chain recombines TRBV25-1 with TRBJ2-5, with a possible D match to TRBD1 (5 bases). Germline V gene lookup returns CDR1 MGHDK and CDR2 SYGVNS. The CDR3 runs to 16 residues. V shed 5 bases and J shed 1 base, with 17 bases lying between them. CDR3 coding DNA: TGTGCCAGCAGTCCTATTGGGGCGCCATCCCAAGAGACCCAGTACTTC. Translation: CASSPIGAPSQETQYF. Looking up the rest from reference TRBV25-1 and TRBJ2-5 gives the full variable domain: EADIYQTPRYLVIGTGKKITLECSQTMGHDKMYWYQQDPGMELHLIHYSYGVNSTEKGDLSSESTVSRIRTEHFPLTLESARPSHTSQYLCASSPIGAPSQETQYFGPGTRLLVL.

The rearrangement uses TRBV28 and TRBJ2-1, with 9 bases matching TRBD1. The CDR3 extends over 14 amino acids. Germline CDR1 reads MDHEN; CDR2 reads SYDVKM. Trimming took 6 bases from V and 6 from J; bases not matched to a gene: 6. CDR3 region: CASSRYRGPNEQFF. CDR3 nucleotide sequence: TGTGCCAGCAGCAGGTACAGGGGGCCCAATGAGCAGTTCTTC. Full variable domain (missing parts from reference TRBV28 and TRBJ2-1): DVKVTQSSRYLVKRTGEKVFLECVQDMDHENMFWYRQDPGLGLRLIYFSYDVKMKEKGDIPEGYSVSREKKERFSLILESASTNQTSMYLCASSRYRGPNEQFFGPGTRLTVL.

The rearrangement joins TRBV4-1 to TRBJ1-1; D remains unclear. CDR1 is MGHRA, CDR2 YSYEKL, per germline. Trimming cost V 1 base and J 4 bases, with 7 bases left between them. This CDR3 region has 13 residues. In DNA form, the CDR3 reads TGCGCCAGCAGCCAAGGTCCCCGCACTGAAGCTTTCTTT. It codes for CASSQGPRTEAFF.

The table lists this clone with a count of one. For the CDR3, the DNA is TGTGCCAGCAGTGATACAGACAGCTATGGCTACACCTTC. Protein product: CASSDTDSYGYTF. The chain couples TRBV6-1 to TRBJ1-2; D may be TRBD1 (5 bases). This CDR3 has 13 amino acids. The germline V gene has CDR1 MNHNS and CDR2 SASEGT. The ends were cut back, 3 bases at V and 4 bases at J, with 9 bases in the middle.

The chain uses TRBV6-5 and TRBJ2-7, with D unresolved. V lost 5 bases and J 0 bases, leaving 14 bases between the germline ends. This CDR3 has 15 residues. CDR1 and CDR2 (germline): MNHEY, SVGAGI. The CDR3 loop reads CASSAHSRNSYEQYF. The CDR3 DNA follows: TGTGCCAGCAGTGCACATTCCAGGAACTCCTACGAGCAGTACTTC.

The chain has TRBV27 and TRBJ2-2; D might be TRBD2 (7 bases). Germline loops: CDR1 MNHEY, CDR2 SMNVEV (reference sequence). The V and J ends lost 6 bases and 3 bases respectively, with 14 bases between them. This CDR3 has 15 residues. The CDR3 DNA is TGTGCCAGCAGCCCGAGGCGGGGGCACACCGGGGAGCTGTTTTTT. Amino acid sequence: CASSPRRGHTGELFF.

The gene calls are TRBV5-6 and TRBJ1-1; D is undetermined. CDR1 SGHDT and CDR2 YYEEEE come from the germline V gene. This CDR3 is 13 amino acids long. Deletions cut 3 bases from V and 8 bases from J, with 14 bases between. The CDR3 bases are TGTGCCAGCAGCTCCAGGTATACTGGGGAAGCTTTCTTT. Its translation is CASSSRYTGEAFF.

The V gene is TRBV12-5, the J gene TRBJ2-1; 8 positions match TRBD2. This CDR3 contains 15 residues. From germline, CDR1 is LGHNT and CDR2 FRNRAP. Trimming at V came to 1 base and at J to 8 bases, leaving 7 bases not matched to a gene. CDR3 nucleotides: TGTGCTAGTGGTTTGGGACTAGCGTTGTACGATGAGCAGTTCTTC. It codes for CASGLGLALYDEQFF.

The rearrangement joins TRBV27 to TRBJ2-7; TRBD2 might be the D (5 bases). The length of the CDR3 is 16 residues. V gave up 8 bases and J gave up 4 bases, with 24 bases separating them. CDR1 and CDR2 from the germline V gene are MNHEY and SMNVEV (reference sequence). CDR3 protein: CASRMTLSGRSYEQYF. As DNA, the CDR3 is TGTGCCAGCCGTATGACCCTCAGCGGTCGGAGTTACGAGCAGTACTTC.

The rearrangement uses TRBV6-5 and TRBJ1-2; 7 bases agree with TRBD1. Per germline, CDR1 MNHEY and CDR2 SVGAGI. The CDR3 runs to 13 residues. J was trimmed by 8 bases and V by 6 bases; bases with no gene match: 9. The CDR3 bases are TGTGCCAGCAGCCCCGACAGGGTGAGAGGCTACACCTTC. Translating gives CASSPDRVRGYTF.

For the CDR3, the DNA is TGTGCCAGCAGTCCACTCGGTAGCGAGCAGTACTTC. As protein: CASSPLGSEQYF. The chain recombines TRBV28 with TRBJ2-7; no reliable D call. This CDR3 comprises 12 residues. Germline V gene sequence: CDR1 MDHEN, CDR2 SYDVKM. V was shortened by 5 bases and J by 6 bases, with 11 bases between the two germline ends. Full variable domain (rest looked up from reference TRBV28 and TRBJ2-7): DVKVTQSSRYLVKRTGEKVFLECVQDMDHENMFWYRQDPGLGLRLIYFSYDVKMKEKGDIPEGYSVSREKKERFSLILESASTNQTSMYLCASSPLGSEQYFGPGTRLTVT.